Sequencing of this T cell receptor beta chain was carried out in a study of vaccination and CD4 T cells after COVID-19. Study summary: The study collected post-vaccine samples a median 72 days after dose two, with a range of 14 to 241. Cells were stimulated with overlapping spike peptides from SARS-CoV-2, HCoV-NL63, HCoV-OC43 and HCoV-229E.

Once obtained from cultured CD4+ T cells, the DNA was sequenced using the Oncomine TCR Beta short-read assay. Researchers extracted genomic DNA from CD4+ T cells that had been cultured. One entry per CDR3 protein results from TCRdb running MiXCR on the PCR reads. Of 18,000 or so distinct CDR3 sequences listed, roughly three fifths are singletons. Trimming took 0 bases from V and 6 from J; bases not matched to a gene: 10. This CDR3 has 16 amino acids. Germline CDR1 reads LGHNA; CDR2 reads YSLEER. The treatment is: approximately nine-day PBMC culture with coronavirus spike peptide pools or control peptides (ViraFEST assay). A remark on this clonotype: The antigen is unknown.

This sequence was found in a human donor who had recovered from COVID-19. The genes are TRBV4-3 and TRBJ1-2; 7 bases align to TRBD1. Sequences were obtained from CD4+ T cells from blood, cultured in vitro. The chain's CDR3 is CASSQDAGGFPNGYTF. The CDR3 region has the DNA TGCGCCAGCAGCCAAGATGCAGGGGGATTCCCTAATGGCTACACCTTC.